The 30 T cell receptor beta chains below all came from one sample that was sequenced in a study of T cell changes during pregnancy in multiple sclerosis. The table came from immunoSEQ multiplex PCR; TCRdb's copy has only in-frame clones and leaves some out. The repertoire holds 35,000 or so clones, with about 91% as singletons. The material was CD4+ T cells from peripheral blood mononuclear cells, obtained in the third trimester of pregnancy. All receptors come from a female donor in good health, enrolled as a control in a pregnancy study.

The rearrangement links TRBV2 to TRBJ2-5, with TRBD1 matching over 7 bases. The J call may be in error: the DNA end matches TRBJ2-7 better. CDR1 SNHLY and CDR2 FYNNEI come from the germline V gene. The CDR3 is made up of 14 amino acids. Here the CDR3 reads CASKGGRATYEQYF. CDR3 sequence (DNA): TGTGCCAGCAAAGGGGGCAGGGCGACCTACGAGCAGTACTTC.

The genes are TRBV4-2 and TRBJ2-7, with 15 bases matching TRBD2. The CDR3 spans 14 residues. V lost 4 bases and J lost 6; bases outside the gene matches: 1. Germline V lookup: CDR1 LGHNA, CDR2 YNFKEQ. CDR3 bases: TGTGCCAGCAGCCCGGGACTAGCGGGAGGCGAGCAGTACTTC. This translates into CASSPGLAGGEQYF.

This clone appeared once. The chain couples TRBV19 to TRBJ2-1, with D perhaps matching TRBD2 (7 bases). From germline, CDR1 is LNHDA and CDR2 SQIVND (reference sequence). The CDR3 totals 15 residues. V dropped 3 bases and J dropped 12 bases, with 21 bases sitting between them. CDR3 in DNA: TGTGCCAGTAGTATCGGGGGGCCTCAGTCTATAGCGCAGTTCTTC. It translates to CASSIGGPQSIAQFF. The full variable domain, rest sourced from reference TRBV19 and TRBJ2-1, is DGGITQSPKYLFRKEGQNVTLSCEQNLNHDAMYWYRQDPGQGLRLIYYSQIVNDFQKGDIAEGYSVSREKKESFPLTVTSAQKNPTAFYLCASSIGGPQSIAQFFGPGTRLTVL.

V and J are TRBV4-3 and TRBJ2-7; possibly TRBD1 for D (6 bases). Looked up from germline, CDR1 is LGHNA and CDR2 is YSLEER. CDR3 size: 14 residues. V was pared by 4 bases and J by 7 bases, with 17 bases between. The CDR3, as DNA: TGCGCCAGCAGCCCATTCGGACAGATTGGAGAGCAGTACTTC. Amino acids: CASSPFGQIGEQYF.

This chain uses TRBV28 with TRBJ1-1; 9 bases are a match to TRBD1. The CDR3 has 13 residues. Germline V gene lookup returns CDR1 MDHEN and CDR2 SYDVKM. The V segment lost 7 bases and the J segment 5 bases; nucleotides outside the gene matches: 5. CDR3 coding DNA: TGTGCCAGCAAGGGGACAGGGTTAACTGAAGCTTTCTTT. This sequence encodes CASKGTGLTEAFF.

There are a few counts of this clone. The chain uses TRBV7-2 and TRBJ2-5, with 8 bases aligning to TRBD2. The CDR3 consists of 14 residues. After removal of 6 bases from V and 5 bases from J, the junction contained 8 bases not matched to a gene. Germline V gives CDR1 SGHTA, CDR2 FQGNSA. CDR3: CASRPGLVGETQYF. CDR3 nucleotide sequence: TGTGCCAGCAGACCGGGACTAGTGGGGGAGACCCAGTACTTC. Full variable domain (remainder filled in from reference TRBV7-2 and TRBJ2-5): GAGVSQSPSNKVTEKGKDVELRCDPISGHTALYWYRQSLGQGLEFLIYFQGNSAPDKSGLPSDRFSAERTGGSVSTLTIQRTQQEDSAVYLCASRPGLVGETQYFGPGTRLLVL.

The chain links TRBV12-5 to TRBJ2-5, with D unclear. CDR1 is LGHNT, CDR2 FRNRAP, per germline. Between the trimmed V and J ends, which lost 2 bases and 6 bases, there was a span of 10 bases. This CDR3 spans 13 amino acids. CDR3 sequence reads: CASGLWPLQTQYF. CDR3 coding DNA: TGTGCTAGTGGTTTGTGGCCGCTCCAGACCCAGTACTTC.

The chain recombines TRBV4-1 with TRBJ2-7; 7 nucleotides align to TRBD2. With V trimmed by 6 bases and J by 0 bases, 11 bases remained unmatched. CDR3 length: 16 amino acids. The germline CDR1 and CDR2 sequences are MGHRA and YSYEKL. As DNA, the CDR3 is TGCGCCAGCAGTGCGGGAGCCCTTAGCCTCTCCTACGAGCAGTACTTC. Translated: CASSAGALSLSYEQYF.

This clone showed up just once. The chain carries TRBV7-9 and TRBJ1-4, with D unclear. CDR3 size: 14 residues. Germline values: CDR1 SEHNR, CDR2 FQNEAQ (reference sequence). Trimming cost V 5 bases and J 3 bases, with 10 bases left between them. The CDR3 sequence: CASSPGVANEKLFF. In DNA, the CDR3 is TGTGCCAGCAGCCCCGGGGTGGCTAATGAAAAACTGTTTTTT.

The chain couples TRBV7-2 to TRBJ1-1; D may be TRBD1 (5 bases). The CDR3 is 16 residues long. V lost 2 bases and J lost 1, with 14 bases in between. Germline values: CDR1 SGHTA, CDR2 FQGNSA. In DNA, the CDR3 is TGTGCCAGCAGCTTATTCGCAGGGCTGGAGAACACTGAAGCTTTCTTT. This sequence encodes CASSLFAGLENTEAFF.

This rearrangement joins TRBV18 to TRBJ1-3; perhaps TRBD1 as D (5 bases). Germline-derived CDR1 and CDR2 are KGHSH and LQKENI. V was cut by 3 bases and J by 0 bases, with 12 bases left in between. This CDR3 region has 16 residues. The CDR3 region is CASSPSGLTSGNTIYF. In nucleotides, the CDR3 is TGTGCCAGCTCACCTTCGGGACTTACCTCTGGAAACACCATATATTTT.

This clone was picked up one time. This chain uses TRBV19 with TRBJ2-5, with D hard to call. This CDR3 is 13 amino acids long. Germline assignment: CDR1 LNHDA and CDR2 SQIVND (reference sequence). Between the trimmed V and J ends, which lost 3 bases and 5 bases, there was a span of 10 bases. CDR3 coding DNA: TGTGCCAGTAGTATGAGGCCCGGCGAGACCCAGTACTTC. Protein sequence: CASSMRPGETQYF. Drawing the rest from reference TRBV19 and TRBJ2-5, the complete variable domain is DGGITQSPKYLFRKEGQNVTLSCEQNLNHDAMYWYRQDPGQGLRLIYYSQIVNDFQKGDIAEGYSVSREKKESFPLTVTSAQKNPTAFYLCASSMRPGETQYFGPGTRLLVL.

CDR3: CASSLEGGNQPQHF. The CDR3 DNA is TGTGCCAGCAGTCTAGAGGGAGGCAATCAGCCCCAGCATTTT. The genes are TRBV2 and TRBJ1-5, with unresolved D. Germline-derived CDR1 and CDR2 are SNHLY and FYNNEI. The V gene lost 5 bases and the J gene lost 2 bases, with 10 bases spanning the gap. The CDR3 covers 14 residues.

The rearrangement uses TRBV5-1 and TRBJ1-1; D uncertain. The V end lost 0 bases, the J end lost 1 base, and 13 bases lay between the germline ends. The V gene's germline CDR1 is SGHRS and CDR2 YFSETQ. CDR3 length: 16 residues. CDR3: CASSLVAFAENTEAFF. For the CDR3, the DNA is TGCGCCAGCAGCTTGGTGGCATTTGCGGAGAACACTGAAGCTTTCTTT.

Here the CDR3 reads CASSLAQGNTEAFF. In nucleotides, the CDR3 is TGTGCCAGCAGCTTGGCTCAGGGTAACACTGAAGCTTTCTTT. This chain links TRBV5-6 with TRBJ1-1, with a possible D match to TRBD1 (5 bases). Germline CDR1 reads SGHDT; CDR2 reads YYEEEE. The CDR3 is made up of 14 amino acids. V lost 0 bases, J lost 2 bases, and 8 bases lay in between.

The rearrangement uses TRBV7-8 and TRBJ1-6; unclear D gene. CDR1 and CDR2 from the germline V gene are SGHVS and FQNEAQ. This CDR3 has 13 amino acids. V gave up 4 bases and J gave up 7 bases, with 8 bases separating them. As DNA, the CDR3 is TGTGCCAGCAGCTCCACATGGAATTCACCCCTCCACTTT. Translated: CASSSTWNSPLHF.

The V and J genes are TRBV7-2 and TRBJ2-7; D possibly corresponds to TRBD1 (5 bases). V lost 4 bases to trimming and J lost 4 bases, with 14 bases between them. Germline V gene sequence: CDR1 SGHTA, CDR2 FQGNSA. The CDR3 has 14 amino acids. As DNA, the CDR3 is TGTGCCAGCAGCTCCAGCCAGGGTTCATACGAGCAGTACTTC. Its translation: CASSSSQGSYEQYF. Complete variable domain (other parts from reference TRBV7-2 and TRBJ2-7): GAGVSQSPSNKVTEKGKDVELRCDPISGHTALYWYRQSLGQGLEFLIYFQGNSAPDKSGLPSDRFSAERTGGSVSTLTIQRTQQEDSAVYLCASSSSQGSYEQYFGPGTRLTVT.

The CDR3 sequence is CASSAYLAEEQFF. Here the CDR3 DNA reads TGTGCCAGCAGCGCCTACCTAGCGGAGGAGCAGTTCTTC. The V call is TRBV9, the J call TRBJ2-1, with 7 bases aligning to TRBD2. CDR3 length: 13 residues. Unmatched junction bases numbered 7, after V lost 3 bases and J lost 10 bases. Germline CDR1 and CDR2: SGDLS and YYNGEE.

V is TRBV30 and J is TRBJ2-5; 8 nucleotides align to TRBD2. V lost 1 base, J lost 7 bases, and 8 bases stayed unmatched. Per germline, CDR1 GTSNPN and CDR2 SVGIG (reference sequence). There are 14 residues in the CDR3. The CDR3, as DNA: TGTGCCTGGAGTGACCGGGGGGGGCTGGGGACCCAGTACTTC. Its protein product is CAWSDRGGLGTQYF.

V and J are TRBV27 and TRBJ1-4, with D possibly matching TRBD1 (6 bases). The germline V gene encodes CDR1 MNHEY and CDR2 SMNVEV (reference sequence). The CDR3 sequence is 14 residues long. V lost 6 bases, J lost 4 bases, and 12 bases lay in between. The DNA of the CDR3 is TGTGCCAGCAGACTTGACAGGTATAATGAAAAACTGTTTTTT. Translated, it gives CASRLDRYNEKLFF.

The V and J genes are TRBV28 and TRBJ1-2; possibly TRBD1 for D (6 bases). The CDR3 covers 14 residues. CDR1 MDHEN and CDR2 SYDVKM come from the germline V gene. V dropped 8 bases and J dropped 3 bases, with 16 bases sitting between them. The CDR3 region is CASGTSQIYYGYTF. For the CDR3, the DNA is TGTGCCAGCGGGACATCCCAAATATACTATGGCTACACCTTC.

The V gene is TRBV18, the J gene TRBJ2-5; 8 bases fit TRBD2. This CDR3 comprises 13 residues. From germline, CDR1 is KGHSH and CDR2 LQKENI. The J segment lost 8 bases and the V segment lost 1 base, leaving 3 bases of the junction unmatched. The CDR3 nucleotides read TGTGCCAGCTCACCACGCCGGGAGGGCACCCAGTACTTC. Translation gives CASSPRREGTQYF.

This clone was observed a few times. This sequence joins TRBV5-1 and TRBJ2-7; TRBD1 agrees at 7 bases. V shed 0 bases, J shed 2 bases, and the junction held 2 bases outside the gene matches. Germline values: CDR1 SGHRS, CDR2 YFSETQ. The CDR3 totals 14 residues. The CDR3, as DNA: TGCGCCAGCAGCTTGGGGACAGGCACCTACGAGCAGTACTTC. Its protein product is CASSLGTGTYEQYF.

This chain joins TRBV5-4 and TRBJ1-1; TRBD1 matches 8 bases. The CDR3 extends over 16 amino acids. Germline lookup yields CDR1 SGHNT and CDR2 YYREEE (reference sequence). V lost 4 bases to trimming and J lost 2 bases; unmatched junction nucleotides: 10. The CDR3 sequence: CASSAGQEKGNTEAFF. DNA of the CDR3: TGTGCCAGCAGCGCGGGACAGGAGAAAGGAAACACTGAAGCTTTCTTT.

This clone appeared a single time. This chain joins TRBV5-1 and TRBJ2-3; 12 positions match TRBD1. With 0 bases clipped from V and 2 bases from J, the junction kept 1 base outside the gene matches. In germline, CDR1 is SGHRS, CDR2 YFSETQ. This CDR3 is built from 16 residues. This chain's CDR3 is CASSLGGQGATDTQYF. The CDR3 DNA reads as TGCGCCAGCAGCTTGGGGGGACAGGGGGCCACAGATACGCAGTATTTT.

The chain carries TRBV14 and TRBJ2-1; D remains unclear. V gave up 1 base and J gave up 8 bases, with 12 bases separating them. This CDR3 is built from 14 residues. Germline-derived CDR1 and CDR2 are SGHDN and FVKESK. CDR3 nucleotides: TGTGCCAGCAGCCAAGTCCCAGTTCGTGATGAGCAGTTCTTC. The encoded protein is CASSQVPVRDEQFF.

The CDR3, as DNA: TGTGCCGGGAGGGGAAAAGGGGCCAACGTCCTGACTTTC. Protein sequence: CAGRGKGANVLTF. The V call is TRBV19, the J call TRBJ2-6; 7 positions agree with TRBD2. After removal of 11 bases from V and 4 bases from J, the junction contained 5 bases not matched to a gene. The CDR3 sequence is 13 residues long. Germline lookup yields CDR1 LNHDA and CDR2 SQIVND (reference sequence).

V and J are TRBV4-2 and TRBJ2-1, with D tentatively TRBD1 (6 bases). Germline CDR1 and CDR2: LGHNA and YNFKEQ. With 1 base removed from V and 14 bases from J, the gap between germline ends came to 15 bases. The CDR3 runs 13 residues. The CDR3 protein is CASSQGGGAAEFF. The CDR3 coding sequence is TGTGCCAGCAGCCAAGGAGGGGGAGCGGCGGAGTTCTTC.

The V call is TRBV2, the J call TRBJ1-2; 9 bases map to TRBD1. The CDR3 spans 13 residues. V was pared by 6 bases and J by 7 bases, with 6 bases of the junction left unmatched. Germline V gives CDR1 SNHLY, CDR2 FYNNEI. The DNA of the CDR3 is TGTGCCAGCAGAAGGGACAGGGAATCTGGCTACACCTTC. This translates into CASRRDRESGYTF.

The rearrangement uses TRBV4-1 and TRBJ2-3, with 11 positions matching TRBD2. V lost 3 bases and J lost 4; bases outside the gene matches: 9. The CDR3 consists of 17 residues. CDR1 and CDR2 (germline): MGHRA, YSYEKL. CDR3 sequence (DNA): TGCGCCAGCAGCCACCAACTAGCGGGAGTTATCTCAGATACGCAGTATTTT. This codes for CASSHQLAGVISDTQYF.